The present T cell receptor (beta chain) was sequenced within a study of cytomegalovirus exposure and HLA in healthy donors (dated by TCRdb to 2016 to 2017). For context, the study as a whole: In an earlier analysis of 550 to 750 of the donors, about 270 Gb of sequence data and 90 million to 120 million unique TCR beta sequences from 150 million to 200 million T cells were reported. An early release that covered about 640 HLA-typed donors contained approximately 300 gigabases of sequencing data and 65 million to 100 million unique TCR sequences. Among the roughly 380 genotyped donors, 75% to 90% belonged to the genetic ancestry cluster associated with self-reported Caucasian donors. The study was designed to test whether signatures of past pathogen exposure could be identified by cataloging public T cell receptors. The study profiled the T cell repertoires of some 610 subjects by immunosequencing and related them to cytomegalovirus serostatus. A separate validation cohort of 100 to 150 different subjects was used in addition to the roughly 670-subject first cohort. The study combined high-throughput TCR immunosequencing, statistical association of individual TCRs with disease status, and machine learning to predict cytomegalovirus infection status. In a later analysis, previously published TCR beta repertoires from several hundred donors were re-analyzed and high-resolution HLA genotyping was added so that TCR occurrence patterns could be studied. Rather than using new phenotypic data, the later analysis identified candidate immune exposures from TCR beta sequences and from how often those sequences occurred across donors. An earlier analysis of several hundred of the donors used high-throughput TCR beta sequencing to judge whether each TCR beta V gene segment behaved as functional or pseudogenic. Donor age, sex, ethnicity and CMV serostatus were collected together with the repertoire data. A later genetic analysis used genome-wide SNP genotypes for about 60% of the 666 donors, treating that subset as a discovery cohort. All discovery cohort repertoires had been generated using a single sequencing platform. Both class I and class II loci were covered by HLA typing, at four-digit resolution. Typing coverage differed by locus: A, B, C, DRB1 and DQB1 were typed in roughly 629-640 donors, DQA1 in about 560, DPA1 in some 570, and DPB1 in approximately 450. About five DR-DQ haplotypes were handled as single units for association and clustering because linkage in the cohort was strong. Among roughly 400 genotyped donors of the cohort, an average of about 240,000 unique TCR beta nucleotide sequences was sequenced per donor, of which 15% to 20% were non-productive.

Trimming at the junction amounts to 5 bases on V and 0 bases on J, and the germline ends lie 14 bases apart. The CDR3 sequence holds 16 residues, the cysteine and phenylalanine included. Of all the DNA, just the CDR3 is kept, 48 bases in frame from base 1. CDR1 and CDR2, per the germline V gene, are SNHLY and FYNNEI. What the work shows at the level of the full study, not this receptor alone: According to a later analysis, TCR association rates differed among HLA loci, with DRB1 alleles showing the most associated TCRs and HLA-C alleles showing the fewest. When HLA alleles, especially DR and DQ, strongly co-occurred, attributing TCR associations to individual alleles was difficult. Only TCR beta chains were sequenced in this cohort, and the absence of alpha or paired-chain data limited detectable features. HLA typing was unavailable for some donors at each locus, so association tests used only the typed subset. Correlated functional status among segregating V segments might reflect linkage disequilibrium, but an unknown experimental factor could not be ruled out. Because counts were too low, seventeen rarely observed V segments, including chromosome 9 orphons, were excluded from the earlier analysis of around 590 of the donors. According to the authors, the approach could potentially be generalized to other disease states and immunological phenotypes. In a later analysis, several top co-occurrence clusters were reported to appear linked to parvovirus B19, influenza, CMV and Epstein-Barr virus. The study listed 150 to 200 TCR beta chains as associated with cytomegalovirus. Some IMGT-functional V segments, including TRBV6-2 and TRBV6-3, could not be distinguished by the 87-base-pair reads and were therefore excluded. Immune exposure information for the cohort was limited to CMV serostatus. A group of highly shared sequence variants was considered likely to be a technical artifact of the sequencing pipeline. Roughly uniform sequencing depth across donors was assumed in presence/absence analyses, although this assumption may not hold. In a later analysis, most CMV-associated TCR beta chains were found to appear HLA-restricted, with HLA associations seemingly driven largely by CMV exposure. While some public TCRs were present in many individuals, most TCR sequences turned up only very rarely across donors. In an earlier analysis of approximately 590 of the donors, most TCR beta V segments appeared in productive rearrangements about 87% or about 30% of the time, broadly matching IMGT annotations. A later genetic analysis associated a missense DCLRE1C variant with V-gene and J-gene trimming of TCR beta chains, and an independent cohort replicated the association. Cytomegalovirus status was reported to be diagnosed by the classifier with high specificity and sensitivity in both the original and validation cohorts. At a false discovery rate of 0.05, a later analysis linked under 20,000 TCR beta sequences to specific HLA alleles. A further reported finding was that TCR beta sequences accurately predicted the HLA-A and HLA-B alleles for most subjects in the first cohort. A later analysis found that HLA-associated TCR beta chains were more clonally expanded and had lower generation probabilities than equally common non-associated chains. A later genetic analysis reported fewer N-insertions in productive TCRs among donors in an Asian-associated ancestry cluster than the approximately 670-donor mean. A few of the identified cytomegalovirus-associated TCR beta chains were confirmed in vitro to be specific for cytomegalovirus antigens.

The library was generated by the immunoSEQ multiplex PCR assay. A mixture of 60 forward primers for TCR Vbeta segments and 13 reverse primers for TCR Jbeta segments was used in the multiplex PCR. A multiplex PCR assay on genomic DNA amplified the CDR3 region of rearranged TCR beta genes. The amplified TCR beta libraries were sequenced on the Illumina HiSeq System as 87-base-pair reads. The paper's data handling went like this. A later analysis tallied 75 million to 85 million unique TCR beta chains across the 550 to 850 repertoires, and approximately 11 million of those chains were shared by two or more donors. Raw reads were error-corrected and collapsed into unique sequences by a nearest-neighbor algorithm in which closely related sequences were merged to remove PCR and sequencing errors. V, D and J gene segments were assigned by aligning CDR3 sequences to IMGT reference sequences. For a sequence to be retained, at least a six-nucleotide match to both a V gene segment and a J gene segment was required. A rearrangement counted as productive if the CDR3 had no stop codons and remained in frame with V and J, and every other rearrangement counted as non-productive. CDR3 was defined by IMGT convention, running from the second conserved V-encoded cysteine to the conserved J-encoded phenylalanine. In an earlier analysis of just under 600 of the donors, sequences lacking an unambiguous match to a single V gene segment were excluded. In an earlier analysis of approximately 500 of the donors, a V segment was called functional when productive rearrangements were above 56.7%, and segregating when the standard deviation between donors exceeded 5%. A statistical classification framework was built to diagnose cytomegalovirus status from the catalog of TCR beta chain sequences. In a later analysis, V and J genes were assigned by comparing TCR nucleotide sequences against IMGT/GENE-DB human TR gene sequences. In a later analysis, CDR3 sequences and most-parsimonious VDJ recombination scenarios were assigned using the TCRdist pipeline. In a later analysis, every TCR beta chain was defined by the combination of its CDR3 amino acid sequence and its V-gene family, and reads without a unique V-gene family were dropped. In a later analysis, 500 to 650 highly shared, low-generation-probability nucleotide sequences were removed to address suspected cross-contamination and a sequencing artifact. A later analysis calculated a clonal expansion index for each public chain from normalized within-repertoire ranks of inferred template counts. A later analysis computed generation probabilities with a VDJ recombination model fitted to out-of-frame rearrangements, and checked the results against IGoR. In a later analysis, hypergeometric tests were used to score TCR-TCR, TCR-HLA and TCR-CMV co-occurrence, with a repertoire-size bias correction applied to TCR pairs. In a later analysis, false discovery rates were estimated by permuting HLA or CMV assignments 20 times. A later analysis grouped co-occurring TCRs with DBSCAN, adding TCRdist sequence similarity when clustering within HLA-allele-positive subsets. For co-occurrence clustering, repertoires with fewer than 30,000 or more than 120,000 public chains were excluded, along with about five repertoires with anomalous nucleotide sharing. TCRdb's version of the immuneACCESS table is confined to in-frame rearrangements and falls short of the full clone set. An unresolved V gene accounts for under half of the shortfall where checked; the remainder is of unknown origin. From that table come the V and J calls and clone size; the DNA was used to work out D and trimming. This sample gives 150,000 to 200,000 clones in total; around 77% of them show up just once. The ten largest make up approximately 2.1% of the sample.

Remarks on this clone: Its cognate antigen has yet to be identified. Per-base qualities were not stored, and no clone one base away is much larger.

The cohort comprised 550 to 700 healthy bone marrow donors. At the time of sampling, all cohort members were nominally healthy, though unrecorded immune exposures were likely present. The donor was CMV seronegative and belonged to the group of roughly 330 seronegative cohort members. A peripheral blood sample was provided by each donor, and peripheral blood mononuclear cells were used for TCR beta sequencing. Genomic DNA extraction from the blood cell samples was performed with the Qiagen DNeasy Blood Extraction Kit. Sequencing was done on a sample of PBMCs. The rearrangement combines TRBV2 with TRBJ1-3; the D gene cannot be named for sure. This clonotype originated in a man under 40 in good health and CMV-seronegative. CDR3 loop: CASSRLTSGSGNTIYF. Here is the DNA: TGTGCCAGCAGTCGCTTAACATCGGGCTCTGGAAACACCATATATTTT.